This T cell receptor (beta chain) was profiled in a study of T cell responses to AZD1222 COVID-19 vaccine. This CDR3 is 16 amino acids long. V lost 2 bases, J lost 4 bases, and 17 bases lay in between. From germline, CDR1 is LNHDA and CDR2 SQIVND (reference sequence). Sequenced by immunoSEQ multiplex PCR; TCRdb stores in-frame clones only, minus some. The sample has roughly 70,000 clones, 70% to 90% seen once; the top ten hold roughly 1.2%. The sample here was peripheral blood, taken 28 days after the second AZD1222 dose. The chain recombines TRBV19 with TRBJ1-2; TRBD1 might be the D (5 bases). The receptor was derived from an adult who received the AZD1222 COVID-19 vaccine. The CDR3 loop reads CASSIRRQAGGYGYTF. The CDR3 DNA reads TGTGCCAGTAGTATACGGAGGCAGGCCGGGGGCTATGGCTACACCTTC.